This paragraph covers one T cell receptor (beta chain) sequence. This sample includes further DNA sequences coding for the same CDR3. The sample is drawn from a study of shared clonotypes between healthy human individuals. The wider study: The study enrolled a couple of women and three men aged 18 to 49.

Germline values: CDR1 SNHLY, CDR2 FYNNEI. V was trimmed by 4 bases and J by 2 bases, leaving 9 bases between them. The CDR3 is 14 amino acids. The genomic DNA of each subset was split evenly across several immunoSEQ plates. Libraries were prepared by immunoSEQ multiplex PCR; TCRdb keeps only in-frame clonotypes and omits some of them. The data contain over a million clones, 98% of them singletons. This sequence was found in a man under 40 in good health. V and J are TRBV2 and TRBJ1-5; D not certain. Sequencing input: naive CD4+ T cells sorted from blood. Indicated subset: CD45RA+ positively selected. CDR3 sequence: CASSVRGGNQPQHF. For the CDR3, the DNA is TGTGCCAGCAGTGTTCGGGGTGGCAATCAGCCCCAGCATTTT.